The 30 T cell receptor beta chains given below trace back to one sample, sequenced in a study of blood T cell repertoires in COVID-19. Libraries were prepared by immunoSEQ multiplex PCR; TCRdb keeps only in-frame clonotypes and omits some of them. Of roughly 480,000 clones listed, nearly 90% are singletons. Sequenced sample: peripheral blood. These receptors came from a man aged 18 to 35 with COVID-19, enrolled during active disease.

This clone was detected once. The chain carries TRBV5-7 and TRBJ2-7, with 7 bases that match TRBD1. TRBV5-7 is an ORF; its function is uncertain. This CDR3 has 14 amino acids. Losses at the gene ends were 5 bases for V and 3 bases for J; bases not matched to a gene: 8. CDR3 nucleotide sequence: TGTGCCAGCAGGTATGCCGGGACAGTCTACGAGCAGTACTTC. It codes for CASRYAGTVYEQYF.

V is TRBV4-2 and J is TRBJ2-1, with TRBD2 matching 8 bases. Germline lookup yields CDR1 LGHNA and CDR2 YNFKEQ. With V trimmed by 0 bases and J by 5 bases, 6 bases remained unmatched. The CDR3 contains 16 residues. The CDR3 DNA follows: TGTGCCAGCAGCCAAGAAGGGTCACTAGCGGACAATGAGCAGTTCTTC. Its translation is CASSQEGSLADNEQFF.

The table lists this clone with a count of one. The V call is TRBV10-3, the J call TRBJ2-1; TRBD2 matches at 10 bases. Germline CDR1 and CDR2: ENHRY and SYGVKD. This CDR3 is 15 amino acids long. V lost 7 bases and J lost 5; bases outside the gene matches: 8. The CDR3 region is CAIMRLAGGNNEQFF. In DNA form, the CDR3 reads TGTGCCATCATGCGGTTAGCGGGAGGCAACAATGAGCAGTTCTTC.

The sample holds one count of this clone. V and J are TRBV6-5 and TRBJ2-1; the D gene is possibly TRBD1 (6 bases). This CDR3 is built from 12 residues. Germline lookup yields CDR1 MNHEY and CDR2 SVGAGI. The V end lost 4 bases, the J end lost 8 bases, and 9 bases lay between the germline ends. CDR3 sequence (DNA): TGTGCCAGCAGTTTTGGGGGCGATGAGCAGTTCTTC. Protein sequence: CASSFGGDEQFF.

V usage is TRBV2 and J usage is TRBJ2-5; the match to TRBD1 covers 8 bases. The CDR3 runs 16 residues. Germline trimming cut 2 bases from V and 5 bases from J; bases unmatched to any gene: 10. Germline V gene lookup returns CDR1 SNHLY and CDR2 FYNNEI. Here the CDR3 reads CASSETAGGARETQYF. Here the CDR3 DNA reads TGTGCCAGCAGTGAAACGGCAGGGGGCGCGCGTGAGACCCAGTACTTC.

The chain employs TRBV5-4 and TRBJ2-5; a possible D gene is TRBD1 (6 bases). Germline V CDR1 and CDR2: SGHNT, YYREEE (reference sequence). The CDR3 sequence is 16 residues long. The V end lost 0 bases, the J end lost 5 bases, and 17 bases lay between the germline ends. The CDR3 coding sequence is TGTGCCAGCAGCTTGGGGGGATACAGGGATAGGGAGACCCAGTACTTC. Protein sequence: CASSLGGYRDRETQYF. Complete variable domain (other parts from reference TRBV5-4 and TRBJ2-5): ETGVTQSPTHLIKTRGQQVTLRCSSQSGHNTVSWYQQALGQGPQFIFQYYREEENGRGNFPPRFSGLQFPNYSSELNVNALELDDSALYLCASSLGGYRDRETQYFGPGTRLLVL.

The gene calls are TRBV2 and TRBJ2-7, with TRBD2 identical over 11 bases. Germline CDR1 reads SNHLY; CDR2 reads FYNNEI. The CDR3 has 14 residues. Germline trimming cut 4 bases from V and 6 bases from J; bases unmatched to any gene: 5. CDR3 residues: CASSASGRNSEQYF. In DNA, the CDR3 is TGTGCCAGCAGTGCTAGCGGGAGGAACAGCGAGCAGTACTTC.

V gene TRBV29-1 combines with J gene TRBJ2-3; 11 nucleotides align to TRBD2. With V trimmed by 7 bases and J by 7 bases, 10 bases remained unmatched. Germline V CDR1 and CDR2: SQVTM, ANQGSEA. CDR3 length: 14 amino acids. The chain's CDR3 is CSGSSGGAPNTQYF. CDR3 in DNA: TGCAGCGGGAGTAGCGGGGGGGCCCCAAATACGCAGTATTTT.

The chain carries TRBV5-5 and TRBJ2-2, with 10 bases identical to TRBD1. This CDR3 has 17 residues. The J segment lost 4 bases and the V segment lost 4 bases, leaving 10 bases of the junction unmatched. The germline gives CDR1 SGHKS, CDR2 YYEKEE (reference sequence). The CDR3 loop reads CASSPPDRGRGTGELFF. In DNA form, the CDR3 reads TGTGCCAGCAGCCCCCCCGACAGGGGGCGAGGCACCGGGGAGCTGTTTTTT.

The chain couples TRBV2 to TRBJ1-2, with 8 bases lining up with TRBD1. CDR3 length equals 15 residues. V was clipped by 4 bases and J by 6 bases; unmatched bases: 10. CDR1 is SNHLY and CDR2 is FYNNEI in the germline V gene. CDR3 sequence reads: CASSGGQAARNGYTF. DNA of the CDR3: TGTGCCAGCAGTGGGGGACAGGCCGCGAGGAATGGCTACACCTTC.

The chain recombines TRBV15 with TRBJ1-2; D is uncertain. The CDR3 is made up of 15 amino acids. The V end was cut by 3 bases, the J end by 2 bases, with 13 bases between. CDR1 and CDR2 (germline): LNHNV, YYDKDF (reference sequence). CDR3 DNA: TGTGCCACCAGCAGTGGTCGAGGGCACAACTATGGCTACACCTTC. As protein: CATSSGRGHNYGYTF.

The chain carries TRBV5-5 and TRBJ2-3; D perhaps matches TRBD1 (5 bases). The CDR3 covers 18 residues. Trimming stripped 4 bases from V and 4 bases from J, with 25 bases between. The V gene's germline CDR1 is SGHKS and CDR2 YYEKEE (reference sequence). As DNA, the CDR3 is TGTGCCAGCAGCGCCAGTAATACAGGCCTTGCCTCCGCAGATACGCAGTATTTT. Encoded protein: CASSASNTGLASADTQYF.

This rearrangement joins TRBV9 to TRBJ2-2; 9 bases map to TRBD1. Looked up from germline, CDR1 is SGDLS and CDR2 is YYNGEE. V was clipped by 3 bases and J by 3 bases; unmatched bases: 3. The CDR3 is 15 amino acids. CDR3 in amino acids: CASSEGQGDTGELFF. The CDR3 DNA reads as TGTGCCAGCAGCGAGGGACAGGGAGACACCGGGGAGCTGTTTTTT. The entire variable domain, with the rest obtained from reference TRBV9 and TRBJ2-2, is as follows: DSGVTQTPKHLITATGQRVTLRCSPRSGDLSVYWYQQSLDQGLQFLIQYYNGEERAKGNILERFSAQQFPDLHSELNLSSLELGDSALYFCASSEGQGDTGELFFGEGSRLTVL.

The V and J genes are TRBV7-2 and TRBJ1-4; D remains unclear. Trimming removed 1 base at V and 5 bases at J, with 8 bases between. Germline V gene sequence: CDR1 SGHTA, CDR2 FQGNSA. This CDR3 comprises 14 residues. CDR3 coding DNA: TGTGCCAGCAGCTTAGGGGGAGAGAATGAAAAACTGTTTTTT. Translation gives CASSLGGENEKLFF.

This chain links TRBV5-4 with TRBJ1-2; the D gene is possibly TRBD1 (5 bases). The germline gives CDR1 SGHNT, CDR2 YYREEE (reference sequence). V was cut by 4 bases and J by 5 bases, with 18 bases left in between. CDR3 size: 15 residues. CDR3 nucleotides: TGTGCCAGCAGCGGAATGGGGGGTGGTGGGTATGGCTACACCTTC. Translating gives CASSGMGGGGYGYTF. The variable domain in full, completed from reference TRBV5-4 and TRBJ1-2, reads ETGVTQSPTHLIKTRGQQVTLRCSSQSGHNTVSWYQQALGQGPQFIFQYYREEENGRGNFPPRFSGLQFPNYSSELNVNALELDDSALYLCASSGMGGGGYGYTFGSGTRLTVV.

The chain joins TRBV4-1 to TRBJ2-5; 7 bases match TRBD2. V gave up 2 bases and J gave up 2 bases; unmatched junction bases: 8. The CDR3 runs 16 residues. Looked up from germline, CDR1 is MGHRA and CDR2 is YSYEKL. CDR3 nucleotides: TGCGCCAGCAGCCAACAGGGCGGGGGAGTTCAAGAGACCCAGTACTTC. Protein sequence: CASSQQGGGVQETQYF.

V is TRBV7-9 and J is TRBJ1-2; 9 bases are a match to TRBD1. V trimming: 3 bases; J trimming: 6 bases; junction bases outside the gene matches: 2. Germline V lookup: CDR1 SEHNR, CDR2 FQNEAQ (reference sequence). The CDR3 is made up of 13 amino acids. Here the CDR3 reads CASSFTGGHGYTF. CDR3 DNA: TGTGCCAGCAGCTTCACAGGGGGCCATGGCTACACCTTC.

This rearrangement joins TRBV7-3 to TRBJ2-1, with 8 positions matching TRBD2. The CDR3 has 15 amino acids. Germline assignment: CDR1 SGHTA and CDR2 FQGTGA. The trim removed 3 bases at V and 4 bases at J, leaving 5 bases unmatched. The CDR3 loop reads CASSLGLAGYNEQFF. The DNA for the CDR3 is TGTGCCAGCAGCTTGGGGCTAGCGGGTTACAATGAGCAGTTCTTC.

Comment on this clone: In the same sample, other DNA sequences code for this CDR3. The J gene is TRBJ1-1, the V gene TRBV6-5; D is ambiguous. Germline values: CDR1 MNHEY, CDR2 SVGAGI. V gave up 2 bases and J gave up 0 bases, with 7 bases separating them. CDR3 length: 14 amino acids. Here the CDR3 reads CASSYGGVNTEAFF. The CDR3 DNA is TGTGCCAGCAGTTACGGCGGAGTGAACACTGAAGCTTTCTTT.

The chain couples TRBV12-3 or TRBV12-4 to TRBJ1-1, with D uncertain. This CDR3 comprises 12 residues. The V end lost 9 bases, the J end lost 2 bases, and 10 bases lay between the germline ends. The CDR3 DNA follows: TGTGCCAGTAAGAGCGTTAACACTGAAGCTTTCTTT. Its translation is CASKSVNTEAFF.

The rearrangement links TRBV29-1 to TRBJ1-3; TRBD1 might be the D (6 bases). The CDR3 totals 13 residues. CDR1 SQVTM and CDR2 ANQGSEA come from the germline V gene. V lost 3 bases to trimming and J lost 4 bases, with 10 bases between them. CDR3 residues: CSVEVGTGNTIYF. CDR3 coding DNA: TGCAGCGTTGAGGTCGGGACAGGAAACACCATATATTTT.

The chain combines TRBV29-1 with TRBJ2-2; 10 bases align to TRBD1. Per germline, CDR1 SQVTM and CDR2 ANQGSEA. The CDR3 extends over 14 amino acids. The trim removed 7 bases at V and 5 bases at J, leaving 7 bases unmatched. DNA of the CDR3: TGCAGCGCCTCCGGGACAGGGGATACCGGGGAGCTGTTTTTT. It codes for CSASGTGDTGELFF.

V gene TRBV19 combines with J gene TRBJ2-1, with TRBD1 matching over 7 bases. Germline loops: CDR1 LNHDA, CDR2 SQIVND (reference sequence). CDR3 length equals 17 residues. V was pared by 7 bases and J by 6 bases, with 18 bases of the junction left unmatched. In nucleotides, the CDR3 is TGTGCCAGTATTGAGACAGGGTCATCCCCTCGAATCAATGAGCAGTTCTTC. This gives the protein CASIETGSSPRINEQFF.

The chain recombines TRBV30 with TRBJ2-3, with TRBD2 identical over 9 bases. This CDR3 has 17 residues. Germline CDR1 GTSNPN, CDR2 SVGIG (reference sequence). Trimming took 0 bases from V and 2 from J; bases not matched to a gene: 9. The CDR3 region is CAWSVAGGPKITDTQYF. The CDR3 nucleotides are TGTGCCTGGAGTGTAGCGGGAGGACCGAAAATCACAGATACGCAGTATTTT.

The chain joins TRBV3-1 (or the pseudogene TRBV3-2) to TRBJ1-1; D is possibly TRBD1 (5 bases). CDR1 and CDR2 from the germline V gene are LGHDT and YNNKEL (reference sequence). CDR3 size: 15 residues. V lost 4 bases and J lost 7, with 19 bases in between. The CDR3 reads CASSPFDSGDFEAFF. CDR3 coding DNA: TGTGCCAGCAGCCCCTTTGATTCTGGGGACTTTGAAGCTTTCTTT.

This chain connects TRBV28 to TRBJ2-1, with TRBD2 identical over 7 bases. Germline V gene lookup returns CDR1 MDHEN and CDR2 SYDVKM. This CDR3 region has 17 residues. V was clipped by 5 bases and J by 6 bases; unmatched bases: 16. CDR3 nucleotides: TGTGCCAGCAGTCCCCCCATGGAGGGAGGGTGGATCAATGAGCAGTTCTTC. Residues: CASSPPMEGGWINEQFF.

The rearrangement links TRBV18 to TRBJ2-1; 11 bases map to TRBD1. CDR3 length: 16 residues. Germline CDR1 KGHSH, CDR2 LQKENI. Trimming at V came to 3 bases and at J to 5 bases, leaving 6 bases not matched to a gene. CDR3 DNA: TGTGCCAGCTCACCCCAGAGGACAGGGGGCAACAATGAGCAGTTCTTC. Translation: CASSPQRTGGNNEQFF.

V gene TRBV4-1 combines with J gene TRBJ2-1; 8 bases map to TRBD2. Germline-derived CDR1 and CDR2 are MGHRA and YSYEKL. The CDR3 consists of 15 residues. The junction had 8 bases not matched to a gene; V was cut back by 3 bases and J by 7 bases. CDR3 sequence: CASSQLGLGANEQFF. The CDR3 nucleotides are TGCGCCAGCAGCCAGTTGGGACTAGGGGCAAATGAGCAGTTCTTC.

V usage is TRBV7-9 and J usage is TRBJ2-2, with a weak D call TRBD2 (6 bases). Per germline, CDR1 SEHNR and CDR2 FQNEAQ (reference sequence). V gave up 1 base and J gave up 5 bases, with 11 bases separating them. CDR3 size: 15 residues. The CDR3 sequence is CASSLGLDLTGELFF. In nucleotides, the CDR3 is TGTGCCAGCAGCTTAGGACTAGATCTTACCGGGGAGCTGTTTTTT.

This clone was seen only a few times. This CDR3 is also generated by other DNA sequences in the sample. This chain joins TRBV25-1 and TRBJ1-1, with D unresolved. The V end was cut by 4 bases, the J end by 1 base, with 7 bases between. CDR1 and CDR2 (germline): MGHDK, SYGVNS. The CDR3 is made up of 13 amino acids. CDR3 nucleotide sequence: TGTGCCAGCAGTGCAACCAGGAACACTGAAGCTTTCTTT. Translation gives CASSATRNTEAFF.